The present entry profiles one T cell receptor beta chain with its context. Its antigen remains unknown. The source of the sample is a study of regulatory T cells in long-lasting Graves disease. In building TCR beta libraries, iRepertoire HTBI primers were used together with Arm-PCR of CDR3 regions. TCRdb redid the calling of the multiplex PCR reads with MiXCR, one entry per CDR3 protein. Of roughly 500,000 distinct CDR3 sequences in the sample, roughly 21% were seen once. Overall study findings and caveats: The researchers studied only peripheral blood, not thyroid tissue. Persistent disease samples used TRBV28, TRBJ1-2 and TRBJ2-5 preferentially. It is possible that accuracy was reduced by the small size of the sample. Persistent Graves' patients showed less TCR diversity than newly diagnosed patients showed.

V gave up 4 bases and J gave up 10 bases; unmatched junction bases: 9. Germline loops: CDR1 SEHNR, CDR2 FQNEAQ (reference sequence). The CDR3 runs to 15 residues. The sample's time point: persistent/refractory GD, antithyroid drugs over 5 years with positive TRAb. Isolated PBMC RNA provided the starting material for the TCR library. The TCR sequence derives from a female donor with Graves disease. The chain couples TRBV7-9 to TRBJ1-6; 8 positions match TRBD1. The specimen comprised peripheral blood mononuclear cells (PBMCs), sampled when the disease was refractory, from a patient treated with antithyroid drugs. The CDR3, as DNA: TGTGCCAGCAGCTACCCAGGACAGGGTGGCTCACCCCTCCACTTT. The encoded protein is CASSYPGQGGSPLHF. The complete variable domain, with remaining parts taken from reference TRBV7-9 and TRBJ1-6, reads DTGVSQNPRHKITKRGQNVTFRCDPISEHNRLYWYRQTLGQGPEFLTYFQNEAQLEKSRLLSDRFSAERPKGSFSTLEIQRTEQGDSAMYLCASSYPGQGGSPLHFGNGTRLTVT.